This TCR beta chain is from a study of CD8+ T cells in alopecia areata. Reverse transcription of extracted RNA yielded cDNA, which provided the sequencing template. Only in-frame clones appear in the TCRdb table, and some are missing; sequencing was by immunoSEQ multiplex PCR. The table includes roughly 190,000 clones, just under 65% detected once. The sample's treatment: oral pan-JAK inhibitor, 5-10 mg twice daily. This receptor was taken from a human donor with alopecia areata. The sequencing here drew on CD4+ T cells sorted from blood, taken around week 50, from a patient treated with tofacitinib.

The CDR3 bases are TGTGCCAGCAGTGCAACAGGGATTCAGCCCCAGCATTTT. Residues: CASSATGIQPQHF. The rearrangement uses TRBV6-1 and TRBJ1-5, with D perhaps matching TRBD1 (6 bases). The CDR3 consists of 13 residues. Per germline, CDR1 MNHNS and CDR2 SASEGT. V gave up 4 bases and J gave up 6 bases, with 10 bases separating them.